The present TCR beta chain was sequenced within a study of blood T cell repertoires in COVID-19. Germline V gives CDR1 SGHDT, CDR2 YYEEEE. V lost 1 base, J lost 0 bases, and 12 bases lay in between. This CDR3 is 16 amino acids long. Assay used: immunoSEQ multiplex PCR; TCRdb lists only in-frame clones, some missing. Among fewer than 200,000 clones listed, 70% to 90% were seen once. The chain recombines TRBV5-6 with TRBJ2-3, with a tentative D call TRBD1 (6 bases). The receptor comes from a man between 35 and 55 years old with active or convalescent COVID-19. The sample taken for sequencing was peripheral blood. CDR3 DNA: TGTGCCAGCAGCTTGAGGGGGACGACTAGCACAGATACGCAGTATTTT. Amino acid sequence: CASSLRGTTSTDTQYF.